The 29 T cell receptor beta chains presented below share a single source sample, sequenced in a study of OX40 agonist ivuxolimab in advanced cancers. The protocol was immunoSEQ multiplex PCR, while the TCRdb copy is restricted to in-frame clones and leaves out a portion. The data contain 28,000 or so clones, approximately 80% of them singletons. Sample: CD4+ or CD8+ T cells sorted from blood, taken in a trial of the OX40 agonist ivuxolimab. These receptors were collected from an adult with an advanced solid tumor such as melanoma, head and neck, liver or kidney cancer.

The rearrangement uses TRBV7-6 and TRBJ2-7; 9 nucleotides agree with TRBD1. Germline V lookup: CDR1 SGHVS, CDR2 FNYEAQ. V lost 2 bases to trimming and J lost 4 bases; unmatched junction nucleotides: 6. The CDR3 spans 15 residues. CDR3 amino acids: CASSLPGQGTYEQYF. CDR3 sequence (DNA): TGTGCCAGCAGCTTACCGGGACAGGGAACATACGAGCAGTACTTC.

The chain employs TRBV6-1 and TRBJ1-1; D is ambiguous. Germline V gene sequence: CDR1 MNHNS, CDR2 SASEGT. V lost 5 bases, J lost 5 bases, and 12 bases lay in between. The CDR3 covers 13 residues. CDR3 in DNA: TGTGCCAGCAGTTGGAACGGGAGGACTGAAGCTTTCTTT. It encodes CASSWNGRTEAFF.

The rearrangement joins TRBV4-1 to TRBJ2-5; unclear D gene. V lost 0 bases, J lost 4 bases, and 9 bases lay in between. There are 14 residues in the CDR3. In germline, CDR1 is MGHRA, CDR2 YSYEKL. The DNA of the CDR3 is TGCGCCAGCAGCCAAGACCGCTGGGGAGAGACCCAGTACTTC. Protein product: CASSQDRWGETQYF.

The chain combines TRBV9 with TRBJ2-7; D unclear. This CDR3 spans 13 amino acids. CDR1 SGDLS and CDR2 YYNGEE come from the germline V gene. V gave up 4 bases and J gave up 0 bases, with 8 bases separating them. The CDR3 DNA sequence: TGTGCCAGCAGCCCTGGCAGCTCCTACGAGCAGTACTTC. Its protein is CASSPGSSYEQYF.

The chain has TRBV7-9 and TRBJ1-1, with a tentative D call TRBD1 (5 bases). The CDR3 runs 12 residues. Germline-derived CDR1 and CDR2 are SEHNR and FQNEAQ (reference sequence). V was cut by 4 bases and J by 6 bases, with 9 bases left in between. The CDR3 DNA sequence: TGTGCCAGCAGCTATCAGGGAGCTGAAGCTTTCTTT. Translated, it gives CASSYQGAEAFF.

The CDR3 sequence: CASSLGFLRSGYRTDTQYF. CDR3 nucleotides: TGTGCCAGCAGCTTGGGTTTTCTTAGGAGCGGGTATCGAACAGATACGCAGTATTTT. The chain has TRBV5-4 and TRBJ2-3; perhaps TRBD2 as D (6 bases). This CDR3 is built from 19 residues. The V gene's germline CDR1 is SGHNT and CDR2 YYREEE (reference sequence). V was shortened by 0 bases and J by 3 bases, with 23 bases between the two germline ends.

The CDR3 DNA follows: TGTGCCAGCTCACGGCAACTGGGACTTAGCACAGATACGCAGTATTTT. Translation gives CASSRQLGLSTDTQYF. This chain connects TRBV18 to TRBJ2-3; D is possibly TRBD2 (6 bases). The CDR3 contains 16 residues. Germline lookup yields CDR1 KGHSH and CDR2 LQKENI. The V gene lost 4 bases and the J gene lost 0 bases, with 14 bases spanning the gap.

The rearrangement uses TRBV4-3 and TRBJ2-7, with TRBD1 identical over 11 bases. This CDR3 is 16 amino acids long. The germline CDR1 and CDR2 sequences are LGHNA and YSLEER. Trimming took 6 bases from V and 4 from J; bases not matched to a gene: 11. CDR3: CASRPHTGTGGYEQYF. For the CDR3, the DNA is TGCGCCAGCAGGCCGCATACCGGGACAGGGGGATACGAGCAGTACTTC.

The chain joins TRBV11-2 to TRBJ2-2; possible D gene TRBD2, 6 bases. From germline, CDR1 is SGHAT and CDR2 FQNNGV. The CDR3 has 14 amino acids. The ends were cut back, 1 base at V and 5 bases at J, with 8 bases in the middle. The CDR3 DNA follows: TGTGCCAGCAGCTTAGCTGCGGGGACCGGGGAGCTGTTTTTT. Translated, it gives CASSLAAGTGELFF.

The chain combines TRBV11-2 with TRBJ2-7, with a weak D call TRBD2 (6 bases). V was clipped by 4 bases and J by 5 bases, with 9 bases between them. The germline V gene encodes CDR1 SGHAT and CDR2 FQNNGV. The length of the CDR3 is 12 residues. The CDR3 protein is CASSYGGNEQYF. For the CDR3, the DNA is TGTGCCAGCAGCTACGGGGGAAACGAGCAGTACTTC.

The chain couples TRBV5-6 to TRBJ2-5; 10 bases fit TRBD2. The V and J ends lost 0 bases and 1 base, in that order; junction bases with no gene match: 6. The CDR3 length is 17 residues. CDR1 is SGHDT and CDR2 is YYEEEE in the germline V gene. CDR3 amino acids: CASSLAASGGGQETQYF. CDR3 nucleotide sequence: TGTGCCAGCAGCTTGGCAGCTAGCGGGGGTGGCCAAGAGACCCAGTACTTC.

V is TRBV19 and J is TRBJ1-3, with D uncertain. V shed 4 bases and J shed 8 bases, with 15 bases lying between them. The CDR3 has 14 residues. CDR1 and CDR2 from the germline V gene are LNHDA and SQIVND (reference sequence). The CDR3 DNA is TGTGCCAGTAGTACCCGGAGGCGGCTGGACACCATATATTTT. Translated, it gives CASSTRRRLDTIYF.

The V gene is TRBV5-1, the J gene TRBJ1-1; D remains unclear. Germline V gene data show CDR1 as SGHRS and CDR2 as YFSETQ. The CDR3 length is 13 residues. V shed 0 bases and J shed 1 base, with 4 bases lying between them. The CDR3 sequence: CASSLGSNTEAFF. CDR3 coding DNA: TGCGCCAGCAGCTTGGGGTCGAACACTGAAGCTTTCTTT. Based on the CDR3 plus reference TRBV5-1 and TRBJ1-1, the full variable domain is KAGVTQTPRYLIKTRGQQVTLSCSPISGHRSVSWYQQTPGQGLQFLFEYFSETQRNKGNFPGRFSGRQFSNSRSEMNVSTLELGDSALYLCASSLGSNTEAFFGQGTRLTVV.

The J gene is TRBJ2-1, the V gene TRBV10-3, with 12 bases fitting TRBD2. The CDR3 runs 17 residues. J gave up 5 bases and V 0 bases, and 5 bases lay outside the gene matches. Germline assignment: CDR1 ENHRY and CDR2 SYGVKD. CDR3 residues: CAISESPRLAGDNEQFF. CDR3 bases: TGTGCCATCAGTGAGTCTCCGCGACTAGCGGGAGACAATGAGCAGTTCTTC.

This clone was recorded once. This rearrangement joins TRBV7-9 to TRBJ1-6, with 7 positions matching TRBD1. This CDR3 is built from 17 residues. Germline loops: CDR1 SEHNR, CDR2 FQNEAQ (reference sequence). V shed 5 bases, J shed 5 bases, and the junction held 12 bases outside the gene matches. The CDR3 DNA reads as TGTGCCAGCAGCACGATGAGGGGGCACGGGAATAATTCACCCCTCCACTTT. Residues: CASSTMRGHGNNSPLHF.

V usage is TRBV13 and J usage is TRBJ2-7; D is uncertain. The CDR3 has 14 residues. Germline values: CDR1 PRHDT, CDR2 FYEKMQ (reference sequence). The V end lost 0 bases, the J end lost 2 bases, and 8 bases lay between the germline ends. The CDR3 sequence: CASSLGGTPYEQYF. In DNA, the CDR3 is TGTGCCAGCAGCTTAGGTGGCACTCCCTACGAGCAGTACTTC.

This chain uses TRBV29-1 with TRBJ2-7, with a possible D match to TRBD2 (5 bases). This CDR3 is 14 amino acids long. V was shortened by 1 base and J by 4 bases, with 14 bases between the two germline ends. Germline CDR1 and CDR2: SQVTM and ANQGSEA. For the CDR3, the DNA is TGCAGCGTTGAAGGTCAGGTCGGGGAATACGAGCAGTACTTC. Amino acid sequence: CSVEGQVGEYEQYF.

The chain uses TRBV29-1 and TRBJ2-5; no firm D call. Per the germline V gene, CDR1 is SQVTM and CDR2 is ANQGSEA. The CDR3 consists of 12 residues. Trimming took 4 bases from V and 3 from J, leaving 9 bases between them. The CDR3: CSVGLVEETQYF. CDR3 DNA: TGCAGCGTTGGGCTTGTAGAAGAGACCCAGTACTTC. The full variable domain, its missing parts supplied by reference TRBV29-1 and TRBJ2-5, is SAVISQKPSRDICQRGTSLTIQCQVDSQVTMMFWYRQQPGQSLTLIATANQGSEATYESGFVIDKFPISRPNLTFSTLTVSNMSPEDSSIYLCSVGLVEETQYFGPGTRLLVL.

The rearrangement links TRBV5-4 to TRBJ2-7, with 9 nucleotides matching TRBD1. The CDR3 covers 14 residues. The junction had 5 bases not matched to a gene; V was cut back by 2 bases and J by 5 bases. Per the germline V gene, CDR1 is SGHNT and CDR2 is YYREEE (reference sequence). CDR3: CASSFSGTGNEQYF. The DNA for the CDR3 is TGTGCCAGCAGCTTCAGCGGGACAGGGAACGAGCAGTACTTC.

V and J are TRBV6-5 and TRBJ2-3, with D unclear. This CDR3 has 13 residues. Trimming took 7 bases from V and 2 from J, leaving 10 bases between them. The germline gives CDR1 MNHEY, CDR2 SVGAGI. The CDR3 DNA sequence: TGTGCCAGCACTAGTCTCTTCACAGATACGCAGTATTTT. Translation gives CASTSLFTDTQYF.

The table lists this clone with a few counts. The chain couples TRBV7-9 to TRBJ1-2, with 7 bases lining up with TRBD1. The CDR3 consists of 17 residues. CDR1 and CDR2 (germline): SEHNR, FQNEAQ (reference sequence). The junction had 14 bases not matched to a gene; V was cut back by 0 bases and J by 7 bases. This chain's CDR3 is CASSLAGGKFGMRGYTF. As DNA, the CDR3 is TGTGCCAGCAGCTTAGCAGGGGGCAAATTCGGCATGCGTGGCTACACCTTC.

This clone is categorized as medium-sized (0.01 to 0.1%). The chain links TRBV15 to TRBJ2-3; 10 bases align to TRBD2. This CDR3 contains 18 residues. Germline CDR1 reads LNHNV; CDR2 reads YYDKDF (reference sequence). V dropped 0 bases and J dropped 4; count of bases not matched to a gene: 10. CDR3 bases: TGTGCCACCAGCAGAGATCTCTCGGCTAGCGGGGGCCCAGATACGCAGTATTTT. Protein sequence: CATSRDLSASGGPDTQYF.

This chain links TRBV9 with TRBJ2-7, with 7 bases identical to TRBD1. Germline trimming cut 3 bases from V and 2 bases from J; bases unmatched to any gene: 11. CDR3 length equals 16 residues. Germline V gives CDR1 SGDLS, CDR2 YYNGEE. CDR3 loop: CASSGGTGTETYEQYF. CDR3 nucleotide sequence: TGTGCCAGCAGCGGAGGGACCGGGACAGAAACCTACGAGCAGTACTTC.

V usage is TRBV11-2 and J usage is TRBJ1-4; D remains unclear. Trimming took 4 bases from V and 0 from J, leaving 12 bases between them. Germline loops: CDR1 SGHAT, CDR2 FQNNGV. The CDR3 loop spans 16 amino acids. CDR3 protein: CASSSGSFATNEKLFF. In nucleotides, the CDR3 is TGTGCCAGCAGCTCTGGAAGTTTTGCAACTAATGAAAAACTGTTTTTT. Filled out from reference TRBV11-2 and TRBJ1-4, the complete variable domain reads EAGVAQSPRYKIIEKRQSVAFWCNPISGHATLYWYQQILGQGPKLLIQFQNNGVVDDSQLPKDRFSAERLKGVDSTLKIQPAKLEDSAVYLCASSSGSFATNEKLFFGSGTQLSVL.

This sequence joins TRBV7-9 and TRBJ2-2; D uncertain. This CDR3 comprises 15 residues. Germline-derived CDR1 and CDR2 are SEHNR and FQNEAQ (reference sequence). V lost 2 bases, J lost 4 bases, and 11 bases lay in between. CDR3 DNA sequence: TGTGCCAGCAGCTTACAACAGCTAGGCACCGGGGAGCTGTTTTTT. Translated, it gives CASSLQQLGTGELFF.

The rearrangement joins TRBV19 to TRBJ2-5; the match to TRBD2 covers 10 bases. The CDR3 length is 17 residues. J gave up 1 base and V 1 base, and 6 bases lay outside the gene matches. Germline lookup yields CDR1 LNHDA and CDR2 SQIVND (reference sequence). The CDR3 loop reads CASSIGYGLAVQETQYF. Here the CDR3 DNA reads TGTGCCAGTAGTATAGGTTACGGACTAGCGGTCCAAGAGACCCAGTACTTC.

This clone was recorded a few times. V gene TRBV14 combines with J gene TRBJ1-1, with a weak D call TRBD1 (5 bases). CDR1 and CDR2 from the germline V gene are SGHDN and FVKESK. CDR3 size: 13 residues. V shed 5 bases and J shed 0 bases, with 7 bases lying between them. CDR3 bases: TGTGCCAGCAGCTGGGGGTTGAACACTGAAGCTTTCTTT. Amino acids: CASSWGLNTEAFF.

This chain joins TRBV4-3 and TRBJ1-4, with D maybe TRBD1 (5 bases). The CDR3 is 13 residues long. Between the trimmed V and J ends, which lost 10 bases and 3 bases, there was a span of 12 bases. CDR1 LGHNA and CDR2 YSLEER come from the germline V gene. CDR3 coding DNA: TGCGCCACTGGCCGGGGACCTAATGAAAAACTGTTTTTT. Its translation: CATGRGPNEKLFF.

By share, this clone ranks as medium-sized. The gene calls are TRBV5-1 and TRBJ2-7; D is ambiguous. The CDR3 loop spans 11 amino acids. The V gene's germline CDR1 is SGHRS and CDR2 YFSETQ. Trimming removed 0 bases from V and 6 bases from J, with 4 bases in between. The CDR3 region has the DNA TGCGCCAGCAGCTTGGGTCCCGAGCAGTACTTC. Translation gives CASSLGPEQYF.